Sequencing of this T cell receptor (beta chain) was carried out in a study of blood T cell repertoires in COVID-19. Study-level information: Recovered status applied to Cohort 3 donors who had two consecutive negative PCRs. It also applied to those with clearance or with symptom resolution.

V gave up 1 base and J gave up 0 bases, with 10 bases separating them. Germline CDR1 and CDR2: GTSNPN and SVGIG (reference sequence). The CDR3 runs 15 residues. The repertoire was sequenced with immunoSEQ multiplex PCR; TCRdb's copy has only in-frame clones and lacks some. The sample records 250,000 to 350,000 clones, 88% being singletons. Sequences were obtained from PBMCs or T cells enriched from blood (not recorded which). The receptor was derived from a woman aged 55-70 years in a cohort exposed to, infected with or recovered from COVID-19 (not recorded which). V and J are TRBV30 and TRBJ2-1; unclear D gene. DNA of the CDR3: TGTGCCTGGAGTGCTTCAGGAAGCTCCTACAATGAGCAGTTCTTC. It is translated as CAWSASGSSYNEQFF.